A single sample is the source of the 23 T cell receptor beta chains below, sequenced in a study of blood T cell repertoires in COVID-19. The assay was immunoSEQ multiplex PCR, and TCRdb's table has in-frame clones only and misses some. The table has some 28,000 clones, roughly 87% seen once. Sample: peripheral blood. These receptors all come from a human donor in a cohort sampled during active COVID-19.

The chain has TRBV3-1 (or the pseudogene TRBV3-2) and TRBJ1-5; TRBD1 might be the D (5 bases). The CDR3 totals 15 residues. Trimming removed 5 bases at V and 4 bases at J, with 15 bases between. Per germline, CDR1 LGHDT and CDR2 YNNKEL (reference sequence). CDR3 amino acids: CASSDSVQGNQPQHF. The DNA for the CDR3 is TGTGCCAGCAGCGACAGCGTACAAGGAAATCAGCCCCAGCATTTT.

V usage is TRBV10-3 and J usage is TRBJ2-1; 13 bases are a match to TRBD2. The CDR3 has 13 residues. V lost 6 bases to trimming and J lost 10 bases; unmatched junction nucleotides: 3. The germline gives CDR1 ENHRY, CDR2 SYGVKD. The CDR3 loop is CAIRGTSGNEQFF. CDR3 DNA sequence: TGTGCCATCAGAGGGACTAGCGGGAACGAGCAGTTCTTC.

The chain carries TRBV7-2 and TRBJ1-2; weak D call: TRBD1 (5 bases). V was trimmed by 1 base and J by 8 bases, leaving 11 bases between them. CDR3 length: 13 amino acids. Germline V CDR1 and CDR2: SGHTA, FQGNSA. CDR3 protein: CASSLEGRWGYTF. The CDR3 DNA reads as TGTGCCAGCAGCTTAGAGGGGCGTTGGGGCTACACCTTC. The full variable domain, with the rest looked up from reference TRBV7-2 and TRBJ1-2, is GAGVSQSPSNKVTEKGKDVELRCDPISGHTALYWYRQSLGQGLEFLIYFQGNSAPDKSGLPSDRFSAERTGGSVSTLTIQRTQQEDSAVYLCASSLEGRWGYTFGSGTRLTVV.

The chain has TRBV19 and TRBJ2-2; 9 positions agree with TRBD2. The CDR3 is 17 amino acids. Germline trimming cut 4 bases from V and 1 base from J; bases unmatched to any gene: 7. CDR1 LNHDA and CDR2 SQIVND come from the germline V gene (reference sequence). As DNA, the CDR3 is TGTGCCAGTAGTAGGTTGATAGCGGGGGAGAACACCGGGGAGCTGTTTTTT. This gives the protein CASSRLIAGENTGELFF.

The rearrangement joins TRBV19 to TRBJ2-7, with 9 bases that match TRBD1. Per the germline V gene, CDR1 is LNHDA and CDR2 is SQIVND (reference sequence). V lost 6 bases and J lost 3; bases outside the gene matches: 9. The CDR3 is 15 residues long. The CDR3 spells CASRDGTGWRYEQYF. The CDR3 DNA sequence: TGTGCCAGTAGGGACGGGACAGGGTGGCGCTACGAGCAGTACTTC.

The V gene is TRBV7-9, the J gene TRBJ1-2; 8 bases are a match to TRBD1. The CDR3 length is 15 residues. V was pared by 5 bases and J by 4 bases, with 9 bases of the junction left unmatched. Germline CDR1 reads SEHNR; CDR2 reads FQNEAQ (reference sequence). This CDR3 reads CASSLGTGDSYGYTF. CDR3 coding DNA: TGTGCCAGCAGCCTCGGGACAGGAGATTCCTATGGCTACACCTTC.

Only a few counts were recorded for this clone. The chain has TRBV5-4 and TRBJ2-1; D is uncertain. The ends were cut back, 4 bases at V and 1 base at J, with 6 bases in the middle. Germline CDR1 reads SGHNT; CDR2 reads YYREEE (reference sequence). The CDR3 is 13 residues long. The CDR3 sequence: CASSGESYNEQFF. CDR3 coding DNA: TGTGCCAGCAGCGGAGAGTCCTACAATGAGCAGTTCTTC.

The chain couples TRBV11-2 to TRBJ2-2; TRBD1 agrees at 8 bases. Germline loops: CDR1 SGHAT, CDR2 FQNNGV. CDR3 length: 14 amino acids. J was trimmed by 4 bases and V by 7 bases; bases with no gene match: 5. This chain's CDR3 is CASTGQGVTGELFF. In nucleotides, the CDR3 is TGTGCCAGCACAGGACAGGGAGTCACCGGGGAGCTGTTTTTT.

J is TRBJ1-6 and V is TRBV5-1; no definite D call. The CDR3 totals 13 residues. Trimming pared 0 bases from V and 7 bases from J, leaving 5 bases between. Germline V gene data show CDR1 as SGHRS and CDR2 as YFSETQ. This chain's CDR3 is CASSLAENSPLHF. The CDR3, as DNA: TGCGCCAGCAGCTTGGCCGAGAATTCACCCCTCCACTTT.

The V gene is TRBV29-1, the J gene TRBJ2-7; 8 nucleotides match TRBD1. Germline values: CDR1 SQVTM, CDR2 ANQGSEA. The V segment lost 5 bases and the J segment 3 bases; nucleotides outside the gene matches: 9. CDR3 length: 14 residues. CDR3 nucleotide sequence: TGCAGCGTTCGTCCGGGACAGGTAAACTACGAGCAGTACTTC. Translated, it gives CSVRPGQVNYEQYF.

V and J are TRBV27 and TRBJ2-1; D is perhaps TRBD1 (5 bases). V lost 6 bases to trimming and J lost 0 bases, with 12 bases between them. Germline CDR1 is MNHEY and CDR2 is SMNVEV (reference sequence). The CDR3 spans 15 residues. The CDR3 DNA reads TGTGCCAGCAGCCGGACACTGAGCTCCTACAATGAGCAGTTCTTC. This encodes CASSRTLSSYNEQFF.

The chain has TRBV5-8 and TRBJ1-4; D call uncertain. Trimming shortened V by 0 bases and J by 3 bases, and 9 bases separated the two germline ends. There are 15 residues in the CDR3. Germline CDR1 and CDR2: SGHTS and YDEGEE. The CDR3 reads CASSLEGSSNEKLFF. Written as DNA, the CDR3 is TGTGCCAGCAGCTTGGAAGGGAGCTCTAATGAAAAACTGTTTTTT.

This rearrangement joins TRBV11-3 to TRBJ2-1, with 10 bases aligning to TRBD2. V was pared by 6 bases and J by 3 bases, with 8 bases of the junction left unmatched. The CDR3 sequence is 16 residues long. The germline gives CDR1 SGHNT, CDR2 YENEEA. The CDR3 coding sequence is TGTGCCAGCAGTCCCCGGGGACTAGCGAGCTACAATGAGCAGTTCTTC. Translating gives CASSPRGLASYNEQFF.

The table lists this clone with a few counts. The genes are TRBV4-1 and TRBJ2-7, with TRBD1 identical over 12 bases. The junction had 2 bases not matched to a gene; V was cut back by 3 bases and J by 2 bases. Germline CDR1 and CDR2: MGHRA and YSYEKL. This CDR3 has 15 amino acids. CDR3 bases: TGCGCCAGCAGCCACGGGACAGGGGGCACCTACGAGCAGTACTTC. As protein: CASSHGTGGTYEQYF.

V is TRBV11-3 and J is TRBJ2-3, with D hard to call. Trimming removed 3 bases at V and 3 bases at J, with 4 bases between. The CDR3 loop spans 12 amino acids. From germline, CDR1 is SGHNT and CDR2 YENEEA. The CDR3 here is CASSFRTDTQYF. The CDR3 coding sequence is TGTGCCAGCAGCTTCCGGACAGATACGCAGTATTTT.

V gene TRBV5-1 combines with J gene TRBJ1-4, with 9 bases matching TRBD1. V was pared by 4 bases and J by 7 bases, with 8 bases of the junction left unmatched. The CDR3 has 15 residues. Germline V lookup: CDR1 SGHRS, CDR2 YFSETQ. CDR3 in amino acids: CASSLQQGAREKLFF. The CDR3 bases are TGCGCCAGCAGCCTCCAACAGGGGGCGCGTGAAAAACTGTTTTTT.

The genes are TRBV28 and TRBJ1-2; 10 nucleotides align to TRBD1. CDR1 is MDHEN, CDR2 SYDVKM, per germline. Losses at the gene ends were 5 bases for V and 3 bases for J; bases not matched to a gene: 6. CDR3 length: 15 residues. For the CDR3, the DNA is TGTGCCAGCAGTACAATGACAGGGGGCCACTATGGCTACACCTTC. Protein: CASSTMTGGHYGYTF.

J is TRBJ1-6 and V is TRBV6-1, with TRBD1 matching 7 bases. There are 16 residues in the CDR3. Germline V lookup: CDR1 MNHNS, CDR2 SASEGT. V was pared by 0 bases and J by 7 bases, with 6 bases of the junction left unmatched. The CDR3, as DNA: TGTGCCAGCAGTGAAGCCCAGAACAGGGGAAATTCACCCCTCCACTTT. It codes for CASSEAQNRGNSPLHF.

V gene TRBV4-1 combines with J gene TRBJ1-1; 7 nucleotides line up with TRBD1. J lost 5 bases, V lost 5 bases, and 8 bases had no gene match. This CDR3 contains 14 residues. Germline CDR1 is MGHRA and CDR2 is YSYEKL. CDR3 residues: CASSSDREKTEAFF. CDR3 nucleotides: TGCGCCAGCAGCTCAGACAGGGAAAAGACTGAAGCTTTCTTT.

This rearrangement joins TRBV18 to TRBJ2-7; 7 nucleotides align to TRBD1. CDR3 length: 14 amino acids. With 2 bases clipped from V and 3 bases from J, the junction kept 4 bases outside the gene matches. Germline V gives CDR1 KGHSH, CDR2 LQKENI. CDR3: CASSPAQGDYEQYF. The CDR3 nucleotides are TGTGCCAGCTCACCAGCCCAGGGGGACTACGAGCAGTACTTC.

This sequence joins TRBV1 and TRBJ2-7; no check of the table's D call, TRBD1, against the DNA was made. TRBV1 is described as a pseudogene. This CDR3 region has 15 residues. CDR3 in amino acids: CTSRKTPDSLYEQYF. The CDR3 nucleotides read TGCACCAGCAGAAAGACCCCGGACAGCCTCTACGAGCAGTACTTC.

The J gene is TRBJ2-5, the V gene TRBV27; D is perhaps TRBD2 (5 bases). V gave up 5 bases and J gave up 5 bases, with 18 bases separating them. CDR1 is MNHEY and CDR2 is SMNVEV in the germline V gene (reference sequence). There are 15 residues in the CDR3. The CDR3 nucleotides read TGTGCCAGCAGTGACCAGGACGGAGGATGGGAGACCCAGTACTTC. It specifies CASSDQDGGWETQYF.

The chain joins TRBV19 to TRBJ2-2, with TRBD2 identical over 8 bases. The CDR3 has 15 residues. Per the germline V gene, CDR1 is LNHDA and CDR2 is SQIVND (reference sequence). J gave up 3 bases and V 9 bases, and 9 bases lay outside the gene matches. The CDR3 DNA follows: TGTGCCAGCCAGATAGCGGGAAGGGACACCGGGGAGCTGTTTTTT. This gives the protein CASQIAGRDTGELFF.